This note documents a single T cell receptor (beta chain) sequence. This record belongs to a study of cytomegalovirus exposure and HLA in healthy donors. Primers included in the PCR were 60 Vbeta and 13 Jbeta primers. Assay used: immunoSEQ multiplex PCR; TCRdb lists only in-frame clones, some missing. The repertoire has 150,000 to 160,000 clones, about 88% of them found once; the top ten carry roughly 2.4%. The specimen sequenced was PBMCs. The source is a woman in her late teens or twenties in good health and CMV-seronegative.

The CDR3 sequence: CASSRGQGAYTEAFF. The DNA for the CDR3 is TGTGCCAGCTCACGGGGACAGGGGGCGTATACTGAAGCTTTCTTT. The rearrangement joins TRBV18 to TRBJ1-1, with TRBD1 identical over 12 bases. The germline gives CDR1 KGHSH, CDR2 LQKENI. The CDR3 is 15 residues long. Unmatched junction bases numbered 5, after V lost 4 bases and J lost 5 bases.